The 16 T cell receptor beta chains presented below share a single source sample, sequenced in a study of T-cell memory formation after mild COVID-19. TCRdb passed the 5' RACE reads through MiXCR, listing each CDR3 protein once. Seen here are about 350,000 distinct CDR3 sequences, approximately 15% observed once, and the top ten hold about 20%. The specimen was PBMCs or a T cell subset sorted from them (not recorded which). The receptors stem from a man between 18 and 29 years old who had mild COVID-19 (a few samples of this study predate the infection). Cell type and time point are not known.

The sample holds a few counts of this clonotype. DNA of the CDR3: TGTGCCAGCAGCTTAGTGGAGCGGGGGTCCAGGGCAGATACGCAGTATTTT. Protein product: CASSLVERGSRADTQYF. This rearrangement joins TRBV7-9 to TRBJ2-3, with 8 bases fitting TRBD2. J was trimmed by 4 bases and V by 1 base; bases with no gene match: 10. This CDR3 is built from 17 residues. Germline CDR1 is SEHNR and CDR2 is FQNEAQ (reference sequence).

The CDR3: CSAGFRDRGQPQHF. The CDR3 coding sequence is TGCAGTGCTGGCTTTAGGGACAGGGGTCAGCCCCAGCATTTT. The chain employs TRBV20-1 and TRBJ1-5; TRBD1 agrees at 10 bases. The CDR3 covers 14 residues. Germline V CDR1 and CDR2: DFQATT, SNEGSKA (reference sequence). V shed 5 bases, J shed 6 bases, and the junction held 7 bases outside the gene matches.

The V call is TRBV12-3 or TRBV12-4, the J call TRBJ2-5; 7 nucleotides agree with TRBD2. CDR3 length: 15 amino acids. The V segment lost 6 bases and the J segment 1 base; nucleotides outside the gene matches: 8. CDR3 sequence: CASRGGGEGQETQYF. The CDR3 nucleotides read TGTGCCAGCAGAGGAGGAGGGGAGGGCCAAGAGACCCAGTACTTC.

This clonotype was counted only a few times. The chain has TRBV28 and TRBJ1-2; D is undetermined. The CDR3 is 12 amino acids. From germline, CDR1 is MDHEN and CDR2 SYDVKM. Trimming removed 2 bases from V and 5 bases from J, with 6 bases in between. CDR3 coding DNA: TGTGCCAGCAGTTTAAAACCGTATGGCTACACCTTC. Encoded protein: CASSLKPYGYTF.

This chain connects TRBV28 to TRBJ2-5; D might be TRBD1 (6 bases). Trimming stripped 6 bases from V and 4 bases from J, with 18 bases between. CDR3 length: 15 residues. Germline loops: CDR1 MDHEN, CDR2 SYDVKM. This CDR3 is CASSRSRGHRETQYF. The CDR3, as DNA: TGTGCCAGCAGCAGATCCCGGGGACACAGAGAGACCCAGTACTTC.

This clonotype was detected ten times or more. The rearrangement links TRBV7-6 to TRBJ2-1; D is possibly TRBD1 (5 bases). Germline CDR1 and CDR2: SGHVS and FNYEAQ. Trimming stripped 0 bases from V and 10 bases from J, with 13 bases between. The length of the CDR3 is 14 residues. Written as DNA, the CDR3 is TGTGCCAGCAGCTTAGCGCCCAGGGCTGGGGAGCAGTTCTTC. Residues: CASSLAPRAGEQFF.

This clonotype was found a few times. This chain links TRBV18 with TRBJ1-4; the match to TRBD1 covers 9 bases. This CDR3 has 13 residues. With 3 bases clipped from V and 7 bases from J, the junction kept 0 bases outside the gene matches. Germline CDR1 KGHSH, CDR2 LQKENI. The CDR3 sequence: CASSPGQGEKLFF. CDR3 nucleotides: TGTGCCAGCTCACCGGGACAGGGTGAAAAACTGTTTTTT.

This clonotype has just a few counts. The rearrangement uses TRBV18 and TRBJ2-1; D is tentatively TRBD1 or TRBD2 (6 bases each). Germline CDR1 reads KGHSH; CDR2 reads LQKENI. The CDR3 consists of 14 residues. The V end lost 0 bases, the J end lost 4 bases, and 7 bases lay between the germline ends. CDR3 in amino acids: CASSPPGGYNEQFF. The CDR3 nucleotides read TGTGCCAGCTCACCACCAGGGGGGTACAATGAGCAGTTCTTC.

This clonotype was recorded only once. This rearrangement joins TRBV4-3 to TRBJ2-3; 8 positions agree with TRBD1. The germline V gene encodes CDR1 LGHNA and CDR2 YSLEER. CDR3 length: 16 amino acids. Germline trimming cut 0 bases from V and 2 bases from J; bases unmatched to any gene: 4. CDR3 nucleotides: TGCGCCAGCAGCCAAGATACAGGGGGTTACACAGATACGCAGTATTTT. It translates to CASSQDTGGYTDTQYF.

This clonotype was found many times. V and J are TRBV11-2 and TRBJ2-2, with D unresolved. Trimming stripped 4 bases from V and 6 bases from J, with 3 bases between. CDR1 SGHAT and CDR2 FQNNGV come from the germline V gene. The CDR3 spans 11 residues. The CDR3, as DNA: TGTGCCAGCAGCTCCTCCGGGGAGCTGTTTTTT. Protein: CASSSSGELFF.

This sequence joins TRBV20-1 and TRBJ2-7, with D perhaps being TRBD1 or TRBD2 (5 bases each). This CDR3 comprises 14 residues. V lost 5 bases to trimming and J lost 0 bases, with 14 bases between them. Germline CDR1 DFQATT, CDR2 SNEGSKA (reference sequence). The CDR3 loop is CSAYRDGHSYEQYF. The CDR3, as DNA: TGCAGTGCTTACCGGGACGGACACTCCTACGAGCAGTACTTC.

The rearrangement links TRBV7-2 to TRBJ1-1; unclear D gene. The CDR3 has 12 amino acids. The germline gives CDR1 SGHTA, CDR2 FQGNSA. V lost 4 bases to trimming and J lost 4 bases, with 7 bases between them. For the CDR3, the DNA is TGTGCCAGCAGCTGGGGAGGCACTGAAGCTTTCTTT. This translates into CASSWGGTEAFF.

This clonotype has a handful of counts. The V gene is TRBV5-1, the J gene TRBJ2-7, with TRBD1 matching over 9 bases. This CDR3 has 14 residues. V lost 4 bases, J lost 1 base, and 3 bases stayed unmatched. In germline, CDR1 is SGHRS, CDR2 YFSETQ. This CDR3 is CASSTGQGSYEQYV. CDR3 DNA: TGCGCCAGCAGCACGGGACAGGGTTCCTACGAGCAGTACGTC.

The genes are TRBV20-1 and TRBJ2-5; D is possibly TRBD2 (6 bases). This CDR3 contains 13 residues. V lost 6 bases and J lost 1, with 12 bases in between. Germline CDR1 DFQATT, CDR2 SNEGSKA (reference sequence). The CDR3 DNA sequence: TGCAGTGCGCGGAAGACTAGCCAAGAGACCCAGTACTTC. Residues: CSARKTSQETQYF.

This clonotype was detected ten times or more. This chain uses TRBV24-1 with TRBJ2-1, with a tentative D call TRBD1 (6 bases). CDR3 length: 12 residues. Germline V gives CDR1 KGHDR, CDR2 SFDVKD. The V end was cut by 4 bases, the J end by 15 bases, with 15 bases between. CDR3 loop: CATSEFTGSWFF. The CDR3 DNA reads TGTGCCACCAGTGAATTTACAGGGTCTTGGTTCTTC.

This sequence joins TRBV27 and TRBJ1-5; D not resolved. CDR3 size: 13 residues. V shed 0 bases and J shed 7 bases, with 7 bases lying between them. Germline CDR1 MNHEY, CDR2 SMNVEV (reference sequence). CDR3 region: CASSLSGRQPQHF. CDR3 coding DNA: TGTGCCAGCAGTTTATCAGGGAGGCAGCCCCAGCATTTT.